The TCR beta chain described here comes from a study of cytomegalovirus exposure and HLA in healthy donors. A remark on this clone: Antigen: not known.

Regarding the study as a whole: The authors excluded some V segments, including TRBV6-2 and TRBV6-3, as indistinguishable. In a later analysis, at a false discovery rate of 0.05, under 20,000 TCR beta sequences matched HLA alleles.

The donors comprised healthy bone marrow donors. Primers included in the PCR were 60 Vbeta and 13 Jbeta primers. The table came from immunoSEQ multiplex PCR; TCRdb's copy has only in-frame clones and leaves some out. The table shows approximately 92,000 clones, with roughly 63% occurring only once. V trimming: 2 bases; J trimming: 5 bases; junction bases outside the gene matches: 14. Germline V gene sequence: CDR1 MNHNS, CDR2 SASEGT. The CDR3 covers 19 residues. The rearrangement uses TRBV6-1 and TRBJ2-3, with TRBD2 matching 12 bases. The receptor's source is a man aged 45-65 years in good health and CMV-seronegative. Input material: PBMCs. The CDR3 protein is CASSEMILPSGGARDTQYF. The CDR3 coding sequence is TGTGCCAGCAGTGAAATGATCCTTCCTAGCGGGGGGGCTCGAGATACGCAGTATTTT.